This T cell receptor (beta chain) is drawn from a study of OX40 agonist ivuxolimab in advanced cancers. Whole-study context: The patients received agonistic anti-OX40 (CD134) antibody ivuxolimab. Partial responses occurred in Three dose-escalation patients, one with hepatocellular carcinoma and two with cutaneous melanoma.

TCRdb's table, derived via immunoSEQ multiplex PCR, lists solely in-frame clones and lacks some. Of about 72,000 clones listed, over 75% are singletons. On this clone itself: Its specificity is unknown.

Trimming pared 4 bases from V and 2 bases from J, leaving 8 bases between. Germline CDR1 is KGHSH and CDR2 is LQKENI. The CDR3 covers 13 residues. Study-level results: More expanded clones were seen, on average, in CD8+ T cells than in CD4+.

The V call is TRBV18, the J call TRBJ1-1; D uncertain. Material: CD4+ or CD8+ T cells sorted from blood, obtained in a trial of the OX40 agonist ivuxolimab. This clonotype originated in an adult with an advanced solid tumor such as melanoma, head and neck, liver or kidney cancer. This chain's CDR3 is CASSLGANTEAFF. CDR3 sequence (DNA): TGTGCCAGCTCACTGGGCGCAAACACTGAAGCTTTCTTT.